This TCR beta chain was retrieved from a study of cytomegalovirus exposure and HLA in healthy donors. About this clone itself: As yet, its antigen is unknown. The junction departs from the called germline gene at one end, perhaps through a read error.

Study-wide results and caveats: HLA restriction was apparent for most CMV-associated TCR beta chains in a later analysis. CMV serostatus was the sole immune exposure information available. About 87% or about 30% of the time was how often most TCR beta V segments were productive, according to an earlier analysis. Rates of TCR association differed by HLA locus in a later analysis, with DRB1 highest and HLA-C lowest.

The germline V gene has CDR1 SEHNR and CDR2 FQNEAQ (reference sequence). The CDR3 length is 12 residues. It was with 60 Vbeta and 13 Jbeta primers that the PCR ran. The protocol was immunoSEQ multiplex PCR, while the TCRdb copy is restricted to in-frame clones and leaves out a portion. This sample has about 160,000 clones; 70% to 85% occur once, and the top ten carry about 2%. This receptor was obtained from a man between 40 and 49 years old in good health and CMV-seronegative. The specimen was PBMCs. The rearrangement joins TRBV7-9 to TRBJ2-5; D is undetermined. This CDR3 is CSSQLTLETQYF. DNA of the CDR3: TGTTCCAGCCAGTTGACTCTGGAGACCCAGTACTTC.